This T cell receptor (beta chain) was documented in a study of T cell responses to AZD1222 COVID-19 vaccine. Looked up from germline, CDR1 is KGHDR and CDR2 is SFDVKD. V was shortened by 5 bases and J by 4 bases, with 13 bases between the two germline ends. The CDR3 consists of 14 residues. Study-level results: Repertoire samples came only from after the peak T cell response. Two AZD1222 doses significantly raised spike-specific TCR breadth and depth over controls.

With regard to this clone: Its cognate antigen is unknown.

Sequencing used immunoSEQ multiplex PCR; TCRdb keeps in-frame clones, though not all of them. The data show fewer than 90,000 clones, around nine tenths seen once. The sequenced sample was peripheral blood, obtained 28 days after the second AZD1222 dose. V usage is TRBV24-1 and J usage is TRBJ2-5, with D perhaps matching TRBD1 (5 bases). The clonotype comes from an adult who received the AZD1222 COVID-19 vaccine. CDR3 in DNA: TGTGCCACCAGTGGAACAGGCTCTGGAGAGACCCAGTACTTC. Amino acid sequence: CATSGTGSGETQYF.